This T cell receptor beta chain was recorded in a study of T cell responses to AZD1222 COVID-19 vaccine. Germline loops: CDR1 SQVTM, CDR2 ANQGSEA. CDR3 length: 13 residues. V lost 6 bases and J lost 4; bases outside the gene matches: 5. Produced via immunoSEQ multiplex PCR; TCRdb's table is partial and in-frame only. The sample has 100,000 to 150,000 clones; approximately 80% are singletons. This sequence originates from an adult who received the AZD1222 COVID-19 vaccine. Sequences were derived from peripheral blood, sampled 28 days after the second AZD1222 dose. The chain has TRBV29-1 and TRBJ1-5; 8 nucleotides align to TRBD1. CDR3 coding DNA: TGCAGCGTGGGGACAGGCTTAAATCAGCCCCAGCATTTT. Its translation: CSVGTGLNQPQHF.